These 21 T cell receptor beta chains share one sample of origin, sequenced in a study of OX40 agonist ivuxolimab in advanced cancers. Assay: immunoSEQ multiplex PCR; the TCRdb copy retains only in-frame clones and omits some. The repertoire consists of 25,000 to 35,000 clones, with more than 85% occurring once and the leading ten covering about 38%. The starting material was CD4+ or CD8+ T cells sorted from blood, obtained in a trial of the OX40 agonist ivuxolimab. Receptor source: an adult with an advanced solid tumor such as melanoma, head and neck, liver or kidney cancer.

The CDR3, as DNA: TGTGCCAGCAGCTTGGCCTCCGGGACGTTGGCCTACGAGCAGTACTTC. Protein: CASSLASGTLAYEQYF. V is TRBV11-2 and J is TRBJ2-7, with D perhaps assigned TRBD1 or TRBD2 (5 bases each). CDR1 and CDR2 from the germline V gene are SGHAT and FQNNGV. Trimming left V 3 bases short and J 2 bases short, with 17 bases between. The CDR3 spans 16 residues.

V and J are TRBV6-5 and TRBJ1-2; D gene uncertain. The V gene lost 2 bases and the J gene lost 6 bases, with 13 bases spanning the gap. Germline V lookup: CDR1 MNHEY, CDR2 SVGAGI. The CDR3 totals 14 residues. CDR3 sequence (DNA): TGTGCCAGCAGTTACAAGTGGCAGGCTAATGGCTACACCTTC. Translating it yields CASSYKWQANGYTF.

Only one count was recorded for this clone. The chain combines TRBV27 with TRBJ2-1; unclear D gene. The CDR3 runs 14 residues. The V gene's germline CDR1 is MNHEY and CDR2 SMNVEV (reference sequence). Trimming took 11 bases from V and 0 from J, leaving 14 bases between them. CDR3 region: CAAAERSSYNEQFF. CDR3 sequence (DNA): TGTGCCGCCGCCGAGAGGAGCTCCTACAATGAGCAGTTCTTC.

The chain has TRBV6-1 and TRBJ1-1; possibly TRBD1 for D (5 bases). Trimming took 6 bases from V and 3 from J, leaving 8 bases between them. CDR1 is MNHNS, CDR2 SASEGT, per germline. The CDR3 covers 12 residues. Written as DNA, the CDR3 is TGTGCCAGCAGCAGGACACACACTGAAGCTTTCTTT. Translated, it gives CASSRTHTEAFF.

The gene calls are TRBV30 and TRBJ1-1, with 8 bases that match TRBD1. The CDR3 is 14 residues long. Germline CDR1 is GTSNPN and CDR2 is SVGIG (reference sequence). V dropped 1 base and J dropped 1; count of bases not matched to a gene: 2. The CDR3 DNA reads as TGTGCCTGGAGTGGAGGGACAGGGAACACTGAAGCTTTCTTT. Amino acid sequence: CAWSGGTGNTEAFF.

This chain uses TRBV4-1 with TRBJ2-1; TRBD2 matches 7 bases. This CDR3 has 15 residues. V lost 1 base, J lost 4 bases, and 4 bases stayed unmatched. Germline V gene data show CDR1 as MGHRA and CDR2 as YSYEKL. The CDR3 here is CASSQAPSGYNEQFF. DNA for the CDR3: TGCGCCAGCAGCCAAGCCCCTAGCGGATACAATGAGCAGTTCTTC.

The genes are TRBV11-3 and TRBJ2-5; D is uncertain. Deletions cut 0 bases from V and 4 bases from J, with 3 bases between. The CDR3 contains 12 residues. Germline CDR1 and CDR2: SGHNT and YENEEA. The CDR3 spells CASSLDGETQYF. In DNA form, the CDR3 reads TGTGCCAGCAGCTTAGATGGAGAGACCCAGTACTTC.

This chain joins TRBV4-2 and TRBJ2-7; D possibly uses TRBD1 or TRBD2 (6 bases each). Germline lookup yields CDR1 LGHNA and CDR2 YNFKEQ. V gave up 2 bases and J gave up 0 bases, with 20 bases separating them. The CDR3 contains 18 residues. The CDR3 loop is CASSQSPGRGLDSYEQYF. The CDR3 DNA sequence: TGTGCCAGCAGCCAAAGCCCTGGCCGGGGGCTTGACTCCTACGAGCAGTACTTC.

The chain is built from TRBV9 and TRBJ2-1; D unresolved. V was clipped by 0 bases and J by 10 bases, with 8 bases between them. The CDR3 covers 12 residues. From germline, CDR1 is SGDLS and CDR2 YYNGEE. The CDR3 region has the DNA TGTGCCAGCAGCGTAGTGACTGGGGAGCAGTTCTTC. Protein sequence: CASSVVTGEQFF. The whole variable domain, filled in from reference TRBV9 and TRBJ2-1, reads DSGVTQTPKHLITATGQRVTLRCSPRSGDLSVYWYQQSLDQGLQFLIQYYNGEERAKGNILERFSAQQFPDLHSELNLSSLELGDSALYFCASSVVTGEQFFGPGTRLTVL.

V gene TRBV28 combines with J gene TRBJ2-7; 10 bases fit TRBD1. This CDR3 has 15 amino acids. CDR1 is MDHEN and CDR2 is SYDVKM in the germline V gene. The V gene end was trimmed by 4 bases and the J gene end by 2 bases; junction bases not matched to a gene: 5. Here the CDR3 reads CASSSRTGGAYEQYF. The CDR3 nucleotides read TGTGCCAGCAGTTCCAGGACAGGGGGGGCCTACGAGCAGTACTTC.

The chain recombines TRBV7-2 with TRBJ1-5; D gene ambiguous. The CDR3 has 14 amino acids. Germline V gene data show CDR1 as SGHTA and CDR2 as FQGNSA. V lost 1 base and J 11 bases, leaving 15 bases between the germline ends. CDR3 sequence: CASSLGADILAQHF. In DNA form, the CDR3 reads TGTGCCAGCAGCTTAGGGGCCGACATCCTAGCCCAGCATTTT.

The chain carries TRBV9 and TRBJ2-3, with D perhaps assigned TRBD1 or TRBD2 (5 bases each). The CDR3 contains 16 residues. The V gene lost 1 base and the J gene lost 0 bases, with 12 bases spanning the gap. The V gene's germline CDR1 is SGDLS and CDR2 YYNGEE. The CDR3 loop reads CASSVWDGPSTDTQYF. The CDR3 bases are TGTGCCAGCAGCGTATGGGACGGCCCTAGCACAGATACGCAGTATTTT.

V is TRBV27 and J is TRBJ2-1; D possibly corresponds to TRBD1 (5 bases). The ends were cut back, 5 bases at V and 2 bases at J, with 10 bases in the middle. This CDR3 has 14 amino acids. Germline assignment: CDR1 MNHEY and CDR2 SMNVEV (reference sequence). Here the CDR3 DNA reads TGTGCCAGCAGTCGCCCAGGGACCTACAATGAGCAGTTCTTC. As protein: CASSRPGTYNEQFF.

CDR3 sequence: CASSHGGRDQETQYF. The CDR3 DNA sequence: TGTGCCAGCAGCCATGGGGGGAGGGATCAAGAGACCCAGTACTTC. The chain carries TRBV4-2 and TRBJ2-5, with TRBD2 matching over 7 bases. CDR1 is LGHNA and CDR2 is YNFKEQ in the germline V gene. The CDR3 spans 15 residues. Trimming cost V 3 bases and J 2 bases; bases outside gene matches: 6.

Written as DNA, the CDR3 is TGTGCCAGCAGCCAACTGGGACAGGTTTCGGGTGAGCAGTTCTTC. Its protein product is CASSQLGQVSGEQFF. The rearrangement links TRBV28 to TRBJ2-1; 8 bases line up with TRBD1. The CDR3 has 15 residues. Germline loops: CDR1 MDHEN, CDR2 SYDVKM. Trimming took 6 bases from V and 9 from J; bases not matched to a gene: 13.

CDR3 loop: CASSSQTDSNTEAFF. In nucleotides, the CDR3 is TGTGCCAGCAGTTCGCAGACAGATTCGAACACTGAAGCTTTCTTT. V and J are TRBV9 and TRBJ1-1, with D possibly TRBD1 on 5 matching bases. V was pared by 5 bases and J by 1 base, with 15 bases between. This CDR3 spans 15 amino acids. CDR1 is SGDLS and CDR2 is YYNGEE in the germline V gene.

In regard to this clone: This specimen includes other DNA sequences encoding the same CDR3. The rearrangement uses TRBV28 and TRBJ2-7; D is undetermined. V lost 3 bases and J lost 2, with 8 bases in between. The CDR3 sequence is 13 residues long. CDR1 MDHEN and CDR2 SYDVKM come from the germline V gene. CDR3 nucleotide sequence: TGTGCCAGCAGTTTCTCGGCAGCCTACGAGCAGTACTTC. It translates to CASSFSAAYEQYF.

The CDR3 DNA reads as TGTGCCAGCAGCTTAACGGGACATCTTAACAATGAGCAGTTCTTC. It yields the protein CASSLTGHLNNEQFF. This chain connects TRBV7-3 to TRBJ2-1; D might be TRBD1 (6 bases). The CDR3 totals 15 residues. Trimming pared 0 bases from V and 5 bases from J, leaving 11 bases between. Germline V CDR1 and CDR2: SGHTA, FQGTGA.

Concerning this clone itself: The sample holds other DNA sequences that translate to the same CDR3. The DNA of the CDR3 is TGTGCCAGCAGCGACGGGACATCCTACAATGAGCAGTTCTTC. Protein: CASSDGTSYNEQFF. This chain joins TRBV9 and TRBJ2-1; possible D gene TRBD1, 6 bases. Trimming cost V 3 bases and J 1 base, with 8 bases left between them. Looked up from germline, CDR1 is SGDLS and CDR2 is YYNGEE. There are 14 residues in the CDR3. Full variable domain (missing parts from reference TRBV9 and TRBJ2-1): DSGVTQTPKHLITATGQRVTLRCSPRSGDLSVYWYQQSLDQGLQFLIQYYNGEERAKGNILERFSAQQFPDLHSELNLSSLELGDSALYFCASSDGTSYNEQFFGPGTRLTVL.

This clone was seen a single time. The V call is TRBV29-1, the J call TRBJ2-1; D not resolved. The CDR3 totals 12 residues. Trimming left V 0 bases short and J 10 bases short, with 10 bases between. Germline CDR1 and CDR2: SQVTM and ANQGSEA. The CDR3 DNA reads as TGCAGCGTTGAAGAGAGATACTACGAGCAGTTCTTC. This codes for CSVEERYYEQFF.

The rearrangement uses TRBV7-9 and TRBJ1-4; D is uncertain. V lost 6 bases to trimming and J lost 5 bases, with 19 bases between them. The CDR3 length is 16 residues. From germline, CDR1 is SEHNR and CDR2 FQNEAQ (reference sequence). The chain's CDR3 is CASSYPRKNLNEKLFF. The CDR3 DNA reads TGTGCCAGCAGTTACCCGAGGAAAAACCTCAATGAAAAACTGTTTTTT.